This note documents a single T cell receptor beta chain sequence. Its specificity is not known. CDR3 size: 15 residues. The germline V gene encodes CDR1 SEHNR and CDR2 FQNEAQ (reference sequence). V trimming: 0 bases; J trimming: 3 bases; junction bases outside the gene matches: 5. Per sorted-subset replicate PCR, input was around 200 ng DNA, representing tens of thousands of T cell genomes. The protocol was immunoSEQ multiplex PCR, while the TCRdb copy is restricted to in-frame clones and leaves out a portion. The sample comprises approximately 180,000 clones, approximately 95% of which are singletons, and around 0.072% rests with the top ten. This sample is drawn from a study of shared clonotypes between healthy human individuals. About the research overall: Researchers assigned three CD4 naive, three CD4 memory, two CD8 naive and one CD8 memory plate to each donor.

Both subsets, CD45RA+ naive and CD45RA-negative memory, were split from the CD4+ cells. Findings and caveats of the study: Only blood was sampled, and tissue TCR repertoires likely differ from blood ones.

The chain employs TRBV7-9 and TRBJ2-7; 7 bases align to TRBD2. Sequencing was performed on naive CD4+ T cells sorted from blood. Stated subset: CD45RA+ positively selected. This TCR was sampled from a woman between 25 and 40 years old in good health. CDR3 sequence: CASSLASGGVYEQYF. CDR3 nucleotides: TGTGCCAGCAGCTTAGCTTCGGGAGGCGTCTACGAGCAGTACTTC.